Sequencing of this T cell receptor beta chain was carried out in a study of T-cell memory formation after mild COVID-19. General study results and limits: Chiefly within CM and EM were the contracting CD4+ clones; CD8+ ones were within EMRA.

A remark on this clonotype: Its target is not known.

A 5'RACE reaction primed in the constant segment made cDNA libraries of TCR alpha and TCR beta, and these carried sample barcodes and UMIs. TCRdb re-called the 5' RACE reads with MiXCR, one entry per CDR3 protein. In the table there are roughly 160,000 distinct CDR3 sequences, approximately 12% of which are singletons. From germline, CDR1 is SGHVS and CDR2 FQNEAQ. The CDR3 loop spans 14 amino acids. The germline V and J ends were trimmed by 6 bases and 0 bases, with 12 bases remaining between them. Input material: PBMCs or a T cell subset sorted from them (not recorded which). The origin of this receptor is a man aged 18-30 years who had mild COVID-19 (a few samples of this study predate the infection). Cell type and time point are not known. The chain is built from TRBV7-8 and TRBJ2-7; no firm D call. The CDR3 loop is CASSPTRSSYEQYF. CDR3 bases: TGTGCCAGCAGTCCGACCCGCAGCTCCTACGAGCAGTACTTC.